This T cell receptor (beta chain) comes out of a study of memory CD4+ T cells and cytomegalovirus serostatus. General study points: CD4+ memory repertoires contained 67 of 164 reported CMV TCRbeta sequences. Median bootstrapped AUC for CMV status was about 0.95 originally, around 0.91 US-trained.

Single viable CD3+CD4+CD8-CD45RO+ cells were sorted as the memory CD4+ T cells. Donors' CMV status reflects serum IgG against pp150, pp28, p38, p52. This clone has just one count. The antigen remains undetermined. Per germline, CDR1 SGHVS and CDR2 FQNEAQ. The CDR3 has 15 residues. V lost 5 bases to trimming and J lost 7 bases; unmatched junction nucleotides: 5. This table comes from immunoSEQ multiplex PCR, and its TCRdb copy is limited to in-frame clones, with some not included. Here the sample spans about 52,000 clones, about three quarters being singletons. This receptor was obtained from an adult in good health and CMV-seropositive. Sample: memory CD4+ T cells from blood. The J gene is TRBJ1-6, the V gene TRBV7-8, with 10 bases matching TRBD1. The CDR3 loop is CASSLTGQGNSPLHF. The CDR3 bases are TGTGCCAGCAGCCTAACGGGACAGGGGAATTCACCCCTCCACTTT. Complete variable domain (other parts from reference TRBV7-8 and TRBJ1-6): GAGVSQSPRYKVAKRGQDVALRCDPISGHVSLFWYQQALGQGPEFLTYFQNEAQLDKSGLPSDRFFAERPEGSVSTLKIQRTQQEDSAVYLCASSLTGQGNSPLHFGNGTRLTVT.